These 13 T cell receptor beta chains were sequenced from one sample in a study of shared clonotypes between healthy human individuals. Some clones are missing from TCRdb's copy, which holds only in-frame ones; the method was immunoSEQ multiplex PCR. Seen here are some 1.5 million clones, around 97% observed once, and the top ten hold about 1%. Input material: naive CD4+ T cells sorted from blood. The sample's subset: CD45RA+ positively selected. These receptors all stem from a man aged 25 to 45 in good health.

The chain carries TRBV7-9 and TRBJ2-7, with 10 bases that match TRBD2. The CDR3 is 15 residues long. V gave up 1 base and J gave up 4 bases; unmatched junction bases: 4. In germline, CDR1 is SEHNR, CDR2 FQNEAQ (reference sequence). Here the CDR3 DNA reads TGTGCCAGCAGCTTAGAAACTAGCGGGGTTTACGAGCAGTACTTC. This sequence encodes CASSLETSGVYEQYF.

The V and J genes are TRBV29-1 and TRBJ1-2; D is uncertain. The CDR3 has 11 residues. Trimming took off 6 bases at V and 6 bases at J, with 11 bases between the two ends. Germline V gives CDR1 SQVTM, CDR2 ANQGSEA. CDR3 nucleotide sequence: TGCAGCGTGTCAACAGTTGATGGCTACACCTTC. Translating gives CSVSTVDGYTF.

Regarding this clone: At the DNA level, this CDR3 is encoded by other sequences in the same sample as well. The chain carries TRBV7-2 and TRBJ1-5; D unclear. This CDR3 contains 14 residues. Germline values: CDR1 SGHTA, CDR2 FQGNSA. Trimming took off 5 bases at V and 2 bases at J, with 10 bases between the two ends. DNA for the CDR3: TGTGCCAGCAGCCCGGGCCAGGGCAATCAGCCCCAGCATTTT. Its translation: CASSPGQGNQPQHF.

This rearrangement joins TRBV25-1 to TRBJ2-7, with D possibly being TRBD1 (6 bases). Germline assignment: CDR1 MGHDK and CDR2 SYGVNS. The CDR3 contains 12 residues. V lost 4 bases to trimming and J lost 3 bases, with 7 bases between them. CDR3: CASSGGGYEQYF. Written as DNA, the CDR3 is TGTGCCAGCAGTGGAGGGGGCTACGAGCAGTACTTC.

The CDR3 sequence: CASGLVKGIVYGYTF. CDR3 DNA: TGTGCTAGTGGTTTGGTAAAGGGAATCGTCTATGGCTACACCTTC. The V and J genes are TRBV12-5 and TRBJ1-2; the D is unclear. V was clipped by 0 bases and J by 4 bases, with 12 bases between them. Germline V gene lookup returns CDR1 LGHNT and CDR2 FRNRAP. The length of the CDR3 is 15 residues.

The chain is built from TRBV6-1 and TRBJ2-1; D possibly uses TRBD1 or TRBD2 (5 bases each). CDR1 and CDR2 from the germline V gene are MNHNS and SASEGT. Trimming removed 8 bases from V and 0 bases from J, with 11 bases in between. The CDR3 runs 14 residues. The chain's CDR3 is CASGAGPSYNEQFF. For the CDR3, the DNA is TGTGCCAGCGGGGCGGGCCCCTCCTACAATGAGCAGTTCTTC.

The genes are TRBV7-8 and TRBJ1-1, with no clear D. Germline V lookup: CDR1 SGHVS, CDR2 FQNEAQ. The ends were cut back, 4 bases at V and 4 bases at J, with 10 bases in the middle. This CDR3 spans 13 amino acids. In DNA, the CDR3 is TGTGCCAGCAGCTCCCGGGTGGGCACTGAAGCTTTCTTT. Amino acid sequence: CASSSRVGTEAFF. The entire variable domain, with the rest obtained from reference TRBV7-8 and TRBJ1-1, is as follows: GAGVSQSPRYKVAKRGQDVALRCDPISGHVSLFWYQQALGQGPEFLTYFQNEAQLDKSGLPSDRFFAERPEGSVSTLKIQRTQQEDSAVYLCASSSRVGTEAFFGQGTRLTVV.

The rearrangement joins TRBV2 to TRBJ1-5; D unresolved. The ends were cut back, 4 bases at V and 0 bases at J, with 10 bases in the middle. Germline values: CDR1 SNHLY, CDR2 FYNNEI. CDR3 size: 15 residues. CDR3 nucleotide sequence: TGTGCCAGCAGTGCATCTGGAAATAGCAATCAGCCCCAGCATTTT. Amino acids: CASSASGNSNQPQHF. Supplemented by reference TRBV2 and TRBJ1-5, the full variable domain reads EPEVTQTPSHQVTQMGQEVILRCVPISNHLYFYWYRQILGQKVEFLVSFYNNEISEKSEIFDDQFSVERPDGSNFTLKIRSTKLEDSAMYFCASSASGNSNQPQHFGDGTRLSIL.

This chain joins TRBV19 and TRBJ2-2; D not resolved. The CDR3 covers 12 residues. The V and J ends lost 5 bases and 6 bases respectively, with 7 bases between them. The germline CDR1 and CDR2 sequences are LNHDA and SQIVND (reference sequence). This CDR3 reads CASSWWAGELFF. The CDR3 region has the DNA TGTGCCAGTAGTTGGTGGGCCGGGGAGCTGTTTTTT.

The gene calls are TRBV18 and TRBJ2-7, with D possibly being TRBD1 (5 bases). There are 15 residues in the CDR3. Germline CDR1 KGHSH, CDR2 LQKENI. V lost 3 bases to trimming and J lost 4 bases, with 16 bases between them. The CDR3 DNA follows: TGTGCCAGCTCACCTCCGTCGATGGGGCCTTACGAGCAGTACTTC. Its translation is CASSPPSMGPYEQYF.

This clone was counted a few times. V is TRBV25-1 and J is TRBJ2-7; D may be TRBD1 (5 bases). Germline loops: CDR1 MGHDK, CDR2 SYGVNS. The ends were cut back, 8 bases at V and 4 bases at J, with 12 bases in the middle. CDR3 length: 12 residues. The CDR3 here is CASGKQAYEQYF. DNA of the CDR3: TGTGCCAGCGGCAAACAGGCATACGAGCAGTACTTC.

On this clone: The same CDR3 also results from other DNA sequences found in this sample. This chain joins TRBV5-1 and TRBJ2-7; no clear D. The CDR3 covers 13 residues. Per germline, CDR1 SGHRS and CDR2 YFSETQ. V dropped 0 bases and J dropped 3 bases, with 7 bases sitting between them. The CDR3 region has the DNA TGCGCCAGCAGCTTGGATGGGCTCTACGAGCAGTACTTC. Translated, it gives CASSLDGLYEQYF.

In nucleotides, the CDR3 is TGCGCCAGCAGCTTGGCCTCCCGACACGAGCAGTACTTC. Protein: CASSLASRHEQYF. The genes are TRBV5-1 and TRBJ2-7; D uncertain. Looked up from germline, CDR1 is SGHRS and CDR2 is YFSETQ. This CDR3 comprises 13 residues. The V end was cut by 0 bases, the J end by 5 bases, with 9 bases between.